The source of this TCR beta chain is a study of identical twins. TCRdb processed the 5' RACE reads anew with MiXCR; each CDR3 protein has one entry. The sample shows hundreds of thousands of distinct CDR3 sequences, approximately 18% of them seen only once. Germline values: CDR1 SGHAT, CDR2 FQNNGV. The CDR3 is 16 amino acids. V lost 5 bases to trimming and J lost 2 bases; unmatched junction nucleotides: 5. These same data were also listed under a study on T cells expressing NK-cell markers. That study reports: The authors derived TCR beta repertoires from sorted CD3+CD56+NKG2C+, CD3+CD56+NKG2C- and CD3+CD56-NKG2C+ T cells. Dominant NKG2C+ clonotypes were found to form 1.0-7.0% of CD8+ T cells in over five donors.

Source material: PBMCs. The origin of this receptor is a woman aged 18-29 years in good health. This chain uses TRBV11-2 with TRBJ1-4, with 10 bases that match TRBD1. The CDR3 DNA follows: TGTGCCAGCAGCCGGACAGGGGGGATCACTAATGAAAAACTGTTTTTT. Translating it yields CASSRTGGITNEKLFF. Using reference TRBV11-2 and TRBJ1-4 for the parts outside the CDR3, the full variable domain is EAGVAQSPRYKIIEKRQSVAFWCNPISGHATLYWYQQILGQGPKLLIQFQNNGVVDDSQLPKDRFSAERLKGVDSTLKIQPAKLEDSAVYLCASSRTGGITNEKLFFGSGTQLSVL.